This passage covers 12 T cell receptor beta chains from one sample sequenced in a study of beta chain features in type 1 diabetes. Overall study results and limits: For Type 1 diabetes patients, all four CD4+ subsets carried TCRB CDR3s that were moderately but significantly shorter.

Expressed TCRB transcripts got sequenced, as all isolated RNA was reverse transcribed. TCRdb's table, derived via immunoSEQ multiplex PCR, lists solely in-frame clones and lacks some. In the table there are hundreds of thousands of clones, over 13% of which are singletons. Their target antigens are unknown. Sequencing was done on a sample of naive CD4+ T cells from blood. Receptors originate from a man in his late teens or twenties with type 1 diabetes.

This clone occurred a few times. The chain carries TRBV9 and TRBJ2-1; a weak D match, TRBD2 (6 bases). This CDR3 region has 13 residues. The germline CDR1 and CDR2 sequences are SGDLS and YYNGEE. V lost 4 bases and J lost 8, with 13 bases in between. CDR3 protein: CASSSGPGDEQFF. DNA of the CDR3: TGTGCCAGCAGCAGCGGTCCGGGAGATGAGCAGTTCTTC.

This chain links TRBV4-3 with TRBJ2-2; 12 bases match TRBD2. This CDR3 comprises 17 residues. Germline lookup yields CDR1 LGHNA and CDR2 YSLEER. Trimming cost V 4 bases and J 6 bases; bases outside gene matches: 9. This CDR3 is CASSRPASGGAAGELFF. In DNA, the CDR3 is TGCGCCAGCAGCCGACCCGCTAGCGGGGGGGCCGCCGGGGAGCTGTTTTTT.

V usage is TRBV29-1 and J usage is TRBJ2-5; the D is unclear. The tail of the sequence fits TRBJ2-7 better, so the J call may be wrong. Germline CDR1 is SQVTM and CDR2 is ANQGSEA. The CDR3 is 10 residues long. This CDR3 is CSVGDYEQYF. As DNA, the CDR3 is TGCAGCGTTGGGGACTACGAGCAGTACTTC.

The chain employs TRBV9 and TRBJ2-7; D is possibly TRBD2 (5 bases). Germline loops: CDR1 SGDLS, CDR2 YYNGEE. Deletions cut 0 bases from V and 2 bases from J, with 9 bases between. This CDR3 contains 14 residues. CDR3 sequence reads: CASSVGGLPYEQYF. As DNA, the CDR3 is TGTGCCAGCAGCGTAGGCGGGCTACCCTACGAGCAGTACTTC.

In this sample, this clone turned up a few times. The chain couples TRBV25-1 to TRBJ1-2, with 8 bases matching TRBD1. This CDR3 has 12 amino acids. V lost 10 bases and J lost 5; bases outside the gene matches: 6. The V gene's germline CDR1 is MGHDK and CDR2 SYGVNS. CDR3 in DNA: TGTGCCACCGGGACAGGCGTTTATGGCTACACCTTC. This sequence encodes CATGTGVYGYTF.

This clone was detected a few times. One base away lies a much larger clone, so this may be a sequencing read error. The V gene is TRBV11-2, the J gene TRBJ2-6; tentative D call: TRBD1 (5 bases). CDR3 length: 15 residues. The germline gives CDR1 SGHAT, CDR2 FQNNGV. The CDR3 here is CASRLGASGANVLTF. CDR3 nucleotide sequence: TGTGCCAGCAGATTAGGGGCCTCTGGGGCCAACGTCCTGACTTTC.

There are a few counts of this clone. The chain carries TRBV7-2 and TRBJ1-5; TRBD1 is a possible D gene (5 bases). CDR3 size: 12 residues. Per germline, CDR1 SGHTA and CDR2 FQGNSA. V was clipped by 6 bases and J by 9 bases, with 12 bases between them. The CDR3 DNA is TGTGCCAGCAGTCCACAGGCTTCGCCCCAGCATTTT. Protein product: CASSPQASPQHF.

The V call is TRBV6-5, the J call TRBJ2-3; tentatively, D is TRBD1 or TRBD2 (7 bases each). The V end was cut by 4 bases, the J end by 4 bases, with 15 bases between. The CDR3 length is 15 residues. The germline V gene has CDR1 MNHEY and CDR2 SVGAGI. The CDR3 region has the DNA TGTGCCAGCAGTTCCAGGGGGGGGCCGTCAGATACGCAGTATTTT. Its protein is CASSSRGGPSDTQYF.

The V call is TRBV7-9, the J call TRBJ1-3; 7 bases align to TRBD1. Trimming removed 5 bases from V and 2 bases from J; junction bases left unmatched: 3. The CDR3 contains 14 residues. Germline CDR1 SEHNR, CDR2 FQNEAQ (reference sequence). The CDR3 DNA is TGTGCCAGCAGCCGCAGGGGGGCTGGAAACACCATATATTTT. It translates to CASSRRGAGNTIYF. Full variable domain (missing parts from reference TRBV7-9 and TRBJ1-3): DTGVSQNPRHKITKRGQNVTFRCDPISEHNRLYWYRQTLGQGPEFLTYFQNEAQLEKSRLLSDRFSAERPKGSFSTLEIQRTEQGDSAMYLCASSRRGAGNTIYFGEGSWLTVV.

The chain couples TRBV4-3 to TRBJ1-2; unclear D gene. V was clipped by 0 bases and J by 5 bases, with 7 bases between them. CDR1 is LGHNA and CDR2 is YSLEER in the germline V gene. CDR3 length equals 13 residues. Here the CDR3 reads CASSQEGRYGYTF. CDR3 DNA sequence: TGCGCCAGCAGCCAAGAGGGGAGGTATGGCTACACCTTC.

The rearrangement links TRBV7-9 to TRBJ2-3; tentative D call: TRBD1 (5 bases). Deletions cut 1 base from V and 2 bases from J, with 10 bases between. Germline V gene data show CDR1 as SEHNR and CDR2 as FQNEAQ (reference sequence). The CDR3 covers 15 residues. This CDR3 is CASSLGAGITDTQYF. In nucleotides, the CDR3 is TGTGCCAGCAGCTTAGGGGCAGGGATCACAGATACGCAGTATTTT.

The chain carries TRBV30 and TRBJ2-5; 13 bases map to TRBD2. Unmatched junction bases numbered 14, after V lost 7 bases and J lost 0 bases. The germline gives CDR1 GTSNPN, CDR2 SVGIG (reference sequence). The CDR3 length is 18 residues. In DNA, the CDR3 is TGTGCCTTTAACTCCGGGACTAGCGGGATGCGGAACCAAGAGACCCAGTACTTC. Translation gives CAFNSGTSGMRNQETQYF.